This T cell receptor (beta chain) was sequenced during a study of blood T cell repertoires in COVID-19. About the study: From the United States, Italy and Spain came samples of acute and convalescent COVID-19.

The participants were between roughly 18 and 100 years old and came from roughly 25 US areas. The assay was immunoSEQ multiplex PCR, and TCRdb's table has in-frame clones only and misses some. The profile shows roughly 400,000 clones, around 89% of them singletons. The CDR3 is 13 amino acids. From germline, CDR1 is SGDLS and CDR2 YYNGEE. With 0 bases removed from V and 8 bases from J, the gap between germline ends came to 11 bases. The receptor's source is a man aged 25 to 40 who had recovered from COVID-19. This chain joins TRBV9 and TRBJ1-1, with D perhaps matching TRBD1 (5 bases). The material sequenced was PBMCs or T cells enriched from blood (not recorded which). The CDR3 nucleotides are TGTGCCAGCAGCGTAGGCGGGGGGTCGGAAGCTTTCTTT. This gives the protein CASSVGGGSEAFF.